These 20 T cell receptor beta chains came from one sample sequenced in a study of cytomegalovirus exposure and HLA in healthy donors. It was with 60 Vbeta and 13 Jbeta primers that the PCR ran. TCRdb's copy holds only in-frame clones and misses some; the assay was immunoSEQ multiplex PCR. This listing includes roughly 45,000 clones. Material for sequencing was PBMCs. The receptors were sampled from a woman aged 25-40 years in good health and CMV-seronegative.

The chain is built from TRBV5-1 and TRBJ2-5; D unresolved. The CDR3 extends over 15 amino acids. Germline-derived CDR1 and CDR2 are SGHRS and YFSETQ. V was cut by 4 bases and J by 1 base, with 14 bases left in between. For the CDR3, the DNA is TGCGCCAGCAGCCCCTCGTCAGGTCTCCAAGAGACCCAGTACTTC. It translates to CASSPSSGLQETQYF.

The J gene is TRBJ1-2, the V gene TRBV29-1, with D possibly TRBD1 on 5 matching bases. Germline CDR1 reads SQVTM; CDR2 reads ANQGSEA. The CDR3 spans 11 residues. Trimming removed 8 bases from V and 5 bases from J, with 12 bases in between. The CDR3: CSTWGGYGYTF. The DNA for the CDR3 is TGCAGCACTTGGGGGGGATATGGCTACACCTTC.

V usage is TRBV4-3 and J usage is TRBJ1-1, with D perhaps matching TRBD1 (6 bases). The germline V gene has CDR1 LGHNA and CDR2 YSLEER. Trimming cost V 2 bases and J 4 bases, with 20 bases left between them. The CDR3 runs 17 residues. CDR3 protein: CASSQRVDQGLSTEAFF. DNA for the CDR3: TGCGCCAGCAGCCAAAGGGTGGACCAGGGGCTGAGCACTGAAGCTTTCTTT.

This chain uses TRBV11-2 with TRBJ2-7; 7 nucleotides match TRBD2. V lost 3 bases to trimming and J lost 6 bases; unmatched junction nucleotides: 11. The germline V gene has CDR1 SGHAT and CDR2 FQNNGV. The CDR3 loop spans 15 amino acids. The CDR3 DNA follows: TGTGCCAGCAGCTTCTTCATCGCGGGAGTCGGCGAGCAGTACTTC. Protein sequence: CASSFFIAGVGEQYF. Full variable domain (remainder filled in from reference TRBV11-2 and TRBJ2-7): EAGVAQSPRYKIIEKRQSVAFWCNPISGHATLYWYQQILGQGPKLLIQFQNNGVVDDSQLPKDRFSAERLKGVDSTLKIQPAKLEDSAVYLCASSFFIAGVGEQYFGPGTRLTVT.

This chain links TRBV4-2 with TRBJ2-7; the match to TRBD2 covers 11 bases. Germline lookup yields CDR1 LGHNA and CDR2 YNFKEQ. The CDR3 is made up of 15 amino acids. Germline trimming cut 0 bases from V and 6 bases from J; bases unmatched to any gene: 4. In DNA form, the CDR3 reads TGTGCCAGCAGCCAAGAACTAGCGGGAGTGGGCGAGCAGTACTTC. Its translation is CASSQELAGVGEQYF.

The J gene is TRBJ2-7, the V gene TRBV13, with 7 bases matching TRBD2. This CDR3 contains 15 residues. V gave up 5 bases and J gave up 0 bases; unmatched junction bases: 7. Germline V gene lookup returns CDR1 PRHDT and CDR2 FYEKMQ (reference sequence). CDR3 nucleotides: TGTGCCAGCAGCCGCGGCGGGGAGGGCTCCTACGAGCAGTACTTC. It is translated as CASSRGGEGSYEQYF.

The genes are TRBV9 and TRBJ2-7; 10 nucleotides line up with TRBD2. J lost 3 bases, V lost 2 bases, and 8 bases had no gene match. Germline CDR1 is SGDLS and CDR2 is YYNGEE. The CDR3 loop spans 16 amino acids. DNA for the CDR3: TGTGCCAGCAGCGTGGGGGCTAGCGGGAGTATCTACGAGCAGTACTTC. Translating gives CASSVGASGSIYEQYF.

The chain recombines TRBV19 with TRBJ1-2; 7 nucleotides align to TRBD1. The germline V gene encodes CDR1 LNHDA and CDR2 SQIVND (reference sequence). The CDR3 length is 15 residues. The V segment lost 2 bases and the J segment 4 bases; nucleotides outside the gene matches: 7. The CDR3 DNA reads TGTGCCAGTAGTATAAGCCAGGGGGAAAGCTATGGCTACACCTTC. It encodes CASSISQGESYGYTF.

The rearrangement joins TRBV28 to TRBJ1-1; the D gene is possibly TRBD1 (5 bases). Germline V gene sequence: CDR1 MDHEN, CDR2 SYDVKM. CDR3 length: 13 residues. Trimming cost V 4 bases and J 5 bases, with 11 bases left between them. CDR3 nucleotide sequence: TGTGCCAGCAGTTCCCCCGGGGGGACTGAAGCTTTCTTT. It translates to CASSSPGGTEAFF.

The chain recombines TRBV5-6 with TRBJ1-5; 8 positions agree with TRBD1. CDR3 length equals 17 residues. Germline assignment: CDR1 SGHDT and CDR2 YYEEEE. Trimming cost V 4 bases and J 2 bases; bases outside gene matches: 11. The DNA of the CDR3 is TGTGCCAGCAGCCGGACAGGGTACGGGATTGGCAATCAGCCCCAGCATTTT. This gives the protein CASSRTGYGIGNQPQHF. The whole variable domain, filled in from reference TRBV5-6 and TRBJ1-5, reads DAGVTQSPTHLIKTRGQQVTLRCSPKSGHDTVSWYQQALGQGPQFIFQYYEEEERQRGNFPDRFSGHQFPNYSSELNVNALLLGDSALYLCASSRTGYGIGNQPQHFGDGTRLSIL.

This rearrangement joins TRBV4-1 to TRBJ2-7; 7 bases are a match to TRBD1. Germline V gene lookup returns CDR1 MGHRA and CDR2 YSYEKL. J was trimmed by 7 bases and V by 4 bases; bases with no gene match: 13. This CDR3 is built from 15 residues. The CDR3 here is CASSRTGTALLEQYF. The CDR3 region has the DNA TGCGCCAGCAGCCGGACCGGGACAGCCCTATTGGAGCAGTACTTC.

The chain has TRBV2 and TRBJ2-3; 14 positions agree with TRBD2. J was trimmed by 4 bases and V by 5 bases; bases with no gene match: 11. The germline CDR1 and CDR2 sequences are SNHLY and FYNNEI. CDR3 length: 18 amino acids. CDR3 coding DNA: TGTGCCAGCAGTAAACGGGGACTAGCGGGAGAGGGAGCAGATACGCAGTATTTT. This encodes CASSKRGLAGEGADTQYF.

J is TRBJ2-2 and V is TRBV9, with D tentatively TRBD2 (6 bases). Germline V lookup: CDR1 SGDLS, CDR2 YYNGEE. The V end lost 7 bases, the J end lost 6 bases, and 16 bases lay between the germline ends. This CDR3 spans 14 amino acids. CDR3 loop: CASSKSGGSGELFF. The CDR3 bases are TGTGCCAGCTCTAAGAGTGGGGGGTCCGGGGAGCTGTTTTTT.

This chain joins TRBV2 and TRBJ2-7, with 7 bases fitting TRBD1. The CDR3 sequence is 14 residues long. V was pared by 6 bases and J by 0 bases, with 5 bases of the junction left unmatched. Germline V lookup: CDR1 SNHLY, CDR2 FYNNEI. The CDR3 coding sequence is TGTGCCAGCAGGCCGGGACAGCCCTCCTACGAGCAGTACTTC. Translation gives CASRPGQPSYEQYF.

V is TRBV13 and J is TRBJ2-7, with 8 bases lining up with TRBD2. V lost 7 bases, J lost 6 bases, and 8 bases stayed unmatched. Germline loops: CDR1 PRHDT, CDR2 FYEKMQ (reference sequence). This CDR3 has 13 amino acids. The CDR3, as DNA: TGTGCCAGCACCGGGAGGGGTTTCGGCGAGCAGTACTTC. This encodes CASTGRGFGEQYF.

V gene TRBV6-5 combines with J gene TRBJ1-3; D is perhaps TRBD1 (5 bases). The CDR3 runs to 12 residues. V gave up 10 bases and J gave up 2 bases, with 9 bases separating them. Per the germline V gene, CDR1 is MNHEY and CDR2 is SVGAGI. CDR3 loop: CATAGAGNTIYF. DNA of the CDR3: TGTGCCACCGCGGGGGCTGGAAACACCATATATTTT.

The chain uses TRBV4-1 and TRBJ1-5; a possible D gene is TRBD1 (6 bases). The V and J ends lost 4 bases and 6 bases respectively, with 22 bases between them. CDR3 size: 17 residues. In germline, CDR1 is MGHRA, CDR2 YSYEKL. CDR3 in DNA: TGCGCCAGCAGCCCGCACCCAGGGCAGGGGCGTAGTCAGCCCCAGCATTTT. This gives the protein CASSPHPGQGRSQPQHF.

The V call is TRBV4-1, the J call TRBJ2-7, with unresolved D. Germline V CDR1 and CDR2: MGHRA, YSYEKL. CDR3 length: 16 residues. V was pared by 1 base and J by 5 bases, with 18 bases between. CDR3 nucleotides: TGCGCCAGCAGCCAAGTTCACTCACTGCCTGCCGACGAGCAGTACTTC. Translating it yields CASSQVHSLPADEQYF.

The rearrangement links TRBV9 to TRBJ2-3, with D unresolved. The germline V gene encodes CDR1 SGDLS and CDR2 YYNGEE. V dropped 4 bases and J dropped 6 bases, with 9 bases sitting between them. The CDR3 has 12 residues. CDR3 sequence (DNA): TGTGCCAGCAGCCTCTCCCTGGATACGCAGTATTTT. This codes for CASSLSLDTQYF.

The V and J genes are TRBV12-5 and TRBJ1-1; TRBD1 agrees at 7 bases. This CDR3 is built from 15 residues. Germline-derived CDR1 and CDR2 are LGHNT and FRNRAP. Unmatched junction bases numbered 8, after V lost 6 bases and J lost 1 base. DNA of the CDR3: TGTGCTAGTGGGCCCCCGACAGGGTCGAACACTGAAGCTTTCTTT. This encodes CASGPPTGSNTEAFF.